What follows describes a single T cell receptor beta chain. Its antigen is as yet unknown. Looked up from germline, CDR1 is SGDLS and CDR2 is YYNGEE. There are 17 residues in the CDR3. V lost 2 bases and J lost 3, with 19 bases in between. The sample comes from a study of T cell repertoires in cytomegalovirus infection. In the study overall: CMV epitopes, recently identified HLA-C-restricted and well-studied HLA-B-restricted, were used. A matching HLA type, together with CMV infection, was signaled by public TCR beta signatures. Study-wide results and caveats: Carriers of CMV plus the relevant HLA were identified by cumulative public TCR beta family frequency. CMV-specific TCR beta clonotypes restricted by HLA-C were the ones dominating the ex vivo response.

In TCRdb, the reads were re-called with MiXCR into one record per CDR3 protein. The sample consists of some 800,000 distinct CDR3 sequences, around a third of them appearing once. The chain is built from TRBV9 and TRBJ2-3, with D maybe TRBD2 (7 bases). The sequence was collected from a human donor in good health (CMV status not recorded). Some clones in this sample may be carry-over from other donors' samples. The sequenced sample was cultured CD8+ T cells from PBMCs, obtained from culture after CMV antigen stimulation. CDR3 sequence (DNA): TGTGCCAGCAGCGTGCTTGAGGCGGGGGCATTAACAGATACGCAGTATTTT. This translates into CASSVLEAGALTDTQYF. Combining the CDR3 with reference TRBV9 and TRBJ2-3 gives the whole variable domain DSGVTQTPKHLITATGQRVTLRCSPRSGDLSVYWYQQSLDQGLQFLIQYYNGEERAKGNILERFSAQQFPDLHSELNLSSLELGDSALYFCASSVLEAGALTDTQYFGPGTRLTVL.